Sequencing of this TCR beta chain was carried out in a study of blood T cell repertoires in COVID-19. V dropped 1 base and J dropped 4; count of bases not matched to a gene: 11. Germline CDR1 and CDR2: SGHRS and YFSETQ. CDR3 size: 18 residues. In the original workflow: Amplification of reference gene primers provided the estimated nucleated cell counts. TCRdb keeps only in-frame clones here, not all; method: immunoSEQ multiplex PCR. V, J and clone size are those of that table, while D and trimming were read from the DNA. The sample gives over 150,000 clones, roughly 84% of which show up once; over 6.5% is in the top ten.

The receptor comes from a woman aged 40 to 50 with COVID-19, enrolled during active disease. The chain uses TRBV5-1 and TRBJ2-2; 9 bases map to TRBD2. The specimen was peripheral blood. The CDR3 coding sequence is TGCGCCAGCAGCTTGATTCAGCGGGGGGAATTTGGCACCGGGGAGCTGTTTTTT. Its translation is CASSLIQRGEFGTGELFF.